The T cell receptor beta chain under discussion was sequenced for a study of monozygotic twins with inflammatory bowel disease. Findings of the study overall: IBD-affected twins scored below their healthy co-twins in TCRbeta diversity (inverse Simpson). Between concordant and discordant twins, repertoire similarity failed to differ, a result that limited power may explain.

A remark on this clonotype: Its antigen remains unknown.

CDR1 is SGHTA and CDR2 is FQGNSA in the germline V gene. The CDR3 sequence is 14 residues long. For each CDR3 protein, TCRdb gives one entry from its re-call of the 5' RACE reads, without DNA. The ten most abundant clones cover under 3% of a sample with approximately 400,000 distinct CDR3 sequences. This clonotype originated in a human donor with ulcerative colitis or Crohn's disease, or a healthy co-twin of an affected twin (not recorded which). This chain links TRBV7-2 with TRBJ1-4; TCRdb proposes TRBD1, but this gene call is untestable without DNA. Sequences were obtained from blood. The CDR3: CASRDRAANEKLFF. The whole variable domain, filled in from reference TRBV7-2 and TRBJ1-4, reads GAGVSQSPSNKVTEKGKDVELRCDPISGHTALYWYRQSLGQGLEFLIYFQGNSAPDKSGLPSDRFSAERTGGSVSTLTIQRTQQEDSAVYLCASRDRAANEKLFFGSGTQLSVL.